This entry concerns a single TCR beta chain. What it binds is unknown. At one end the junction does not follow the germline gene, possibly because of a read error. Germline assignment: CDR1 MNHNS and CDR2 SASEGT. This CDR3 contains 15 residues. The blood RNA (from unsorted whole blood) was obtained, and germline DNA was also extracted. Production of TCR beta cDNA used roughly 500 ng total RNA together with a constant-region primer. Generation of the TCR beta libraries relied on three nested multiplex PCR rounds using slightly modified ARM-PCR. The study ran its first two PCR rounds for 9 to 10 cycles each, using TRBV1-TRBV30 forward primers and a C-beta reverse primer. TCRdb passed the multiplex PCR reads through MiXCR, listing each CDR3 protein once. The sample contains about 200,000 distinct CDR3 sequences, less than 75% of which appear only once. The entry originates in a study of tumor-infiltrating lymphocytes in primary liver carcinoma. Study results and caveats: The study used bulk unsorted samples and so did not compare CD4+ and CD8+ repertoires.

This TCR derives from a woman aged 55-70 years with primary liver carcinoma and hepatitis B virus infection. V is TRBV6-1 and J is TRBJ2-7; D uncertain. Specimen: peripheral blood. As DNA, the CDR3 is TGTGTCAGCAGTGAACTCGGCGGATCCTCCTACGAGCAGTACTTC. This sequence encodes CVSSELGGSSYEQYF.